The 22 T cell receptor beta chains below all came from one sample that was sequenced in a study of CD8+CD57+ T cells in acquired aplastic anemia. Both TCR beta VDJ combination and CDR3 sequence profiling were carried out. Genomic DNA was the template for this profiling. MiXCR was run by TCRdb on the reads, yielding one entry per CDR3 protein. The top ten clones hold more than 7% of a sample with 100,000 to 150,000 distinct CDR3 sequences, around 41% of them seen once. The sample was sorted CD4+, CD8+, or CD8+CD57+ T cells (not recorded which) from PBMCs. The origin of the receptors is a human donor in good health, serving as a control.

The rearrangement joins TRBV9 to TRBJ1-2; TRBD1 aligns across 8 bases. The trim removed 4 bases at V and 7 bases at J, leaving 9 bases unmatched. Germline loops: CDR1 SGDLS, CDR2 YYNGEE. The CDR3 runs to 14 residues. CDR3 in amino acids: CASSRRQGRLGYTF. The DNA of the CDR3 is TGTGCCAGCAGCAGAAGACAGGGGCGCCTTGGCTACACCTTC. The full variable domain, with the rest looked up from reference TRBV9 and TRBJ1-2, is DSGVTQTPKHLITATGQRVTLRCSPRSGDLSVYWYQQSLDQGLQFLIQYYNGEERAKGNILERFSAQQFPDLHSELNLSSLELGDSALYFCASSRRQGRLGYTFGSGTRLTVV.

This clonotype was recorded at least ten times. The V gene is TRBV15, the J gene TRBJ2-7; 14 nucleotides align to TRBD2. V gave up 4 bases and J gave up 0 bases; unmatched junction bases: 14. Germline-derived CDR1 and CDR2 are LNHNV and YYDKDF (reference sequence). The CDR3 is 20 amino acids. This CDR3 is CATSTFTWTSGGKSSYEQYF. In DNA form, the CDR3 reads TGTGCCACCAGCACCTTCACATGGACTAGCGGGGGGAAAAGCTCCTACGAGCAGTACTTC.

In its sample, this clonotype was seen many times. V gene TRBV2 combines with J gene TRBJ1-1, with TRBD1 as a possible D gene (6 bases). The CDR3 is 14 amino acids. The V end lost 5 bases, the J end lost 3 bases, and 13 bases lay between the germline ends. CDR1 SNHLY and CDR2 FYNNEI come from the germline V gene. CDR3 in amino acids: CASSYRATDTEAFF. Here the CDR3 DNA reads TGTGCCAGCAGTTACAGGGCGACGGACACTGAAGCTTTCTTT.

Regarding this clonotype: At one of its ends the junction is not consistent with the germline gene, which may arise from a read error. V usage is TRBV6-1 and J usage is TRBJ1-3, with D unclear. CDR1 is MNHNS and CDR2 is SASEGT in the germline V gene. The length of the CDR3 is 13 residues. The CDR3 DNA reads as TGTGCCGGCAGAATTACCTCTGGAAACACCATGTATTTT. This translates into CAGRITSGNTMYF.

Remarks on this clonotype: The junction does not match germline at one end; this may be a read error. This sequence joins TRBV27 and TRBJ1-5; 10 bases fit TRBD1. CDR3 size: 14 residues. Germline V CDR1 and CDR2: MNHEY, SMNVEV (reference sequence). The CDR3: CASSPRDRGQPQRF. CDR3 nucleotide sequence: TGTGCCAGCAGTCCAAGGGACAGGGGACAGCCCCAGCGTTTT.

This clonotype was seen a few times. The chain links TRBV2 to TRBJ2-3; 8 bases line up with TRBD2. V lost 4 bases to trimming and J lost 9 bases; unmatched junction nucleotides: 9. Per the germline V gene, CDR1 is SNHLY and CDR2 is FYNNEI. The CDR3 length is 14 residues. The DNA for the CDR3 is TGTGCCAGCAGTGCAACTAGCGGACCTCACACGCAGTATTTT. Translation: CASSATSGPHTQYF.

Ten or more counts support this clonotype. The chain combines TRBV28 with TRBJ2-7, with D perhaps TRBD2 (5 bases). Germline CDR1 reads MDHEN; CDR2 reads SYDVKM. The CDR3 contains 12 residues. The germline V and J ends were trimmed by 4 bases and 4 bases, with 8 bases remaining between them. The CDR3 DNA is TGTGCCAGCAGTTCCCGGACTTACGAGCAGTACTTC. Its protein product is CASSSRTYEQYF.

The table lists this clonotype with many counts. V gene TRBV19 combines with J gene TRBJ2-2; tentative D call: TRBD1 (6 bases). This CDR3 contains 16 residues. CDR1 is LNHDA, CDR2 SQIVND, per germline (reference sequence). V gave up 6 bases and J gave up 4 bases, with 18 bases separating them. The CDR3 DNA reads as TGTGCCAGTAGACATCGGACAGTTGACGGCACCGGGGAGCTGTTTTTT. Protein product: CASRHRTVDGTGELFF. The full variable domain, completed using reference TRBV19 and TRBJ2-2, is DGGITQSPKYLFRKEGQNVTLSCEQNLNHDAMYWYRQDPGQGLRLIYYSQIVNDFQKGDIAEGYSVSREKKESFPLTVTSAQKNPTAFYLCASRHRTVDGTGELFFGEGSRLTVL.

The gene calls are TRBV4-1 and TRBJ2-7, with D tentatively TRBD2 (6 bases). The CDR3 sequence is 15 residues long. Germline-derived CDR1 and CDR2 are MGHRA and YSYEKL. V shed 4 bases and J shed 2 bases, with 15 bases lying between them. As DNA, the CDR3 is TGCGCCAGCAGCCGGGGGGATTCTCCTACCTACGAGCAGTACTTC. Translation gives CASSRGDSPTYEQYF.

The V call is TRBV24-1, the J call TRBJ2-7; D not certain. This CDR3 region has 16 residues. CDR1 is KGHDR and CDR2 is SFDVKD in the germline V gene. V was cut by 2 bases and J by 2 bases, with 15 bases left in between. This chain's CDR3 is CATSDSRTSSTYEQYF. CDR3 bases: TGTGCCACCAGTGATTCCCGGACGAGTTCGACCTACGAGCAGTACTTC.

Of note for this clonotype: This may stem from a read error, because a much larger clone lies one nucleotide away. The chain employs TRBV5-4 and TRBJ2-3; 7 bases match TRBD2. This CDR3 comprises 17 residues. Germline V gene sequence: CDR1 SGHNT, CDR2 YYREEE (reference sequence). Unmatched junction bases numbered 10, after V lost 0 bases and J lost 3 bases. The CDR3 DNA sequence: TGTGCCAGCAGCTTGGCCACGGTGGGGGGGTTAACAGATACGCAGTATTTT. This gives the protein CASSLATVGGLTDTQYF.

The rearrangement links TRBV6-4 to TRBJ1-3; D remains ambiguous. CDR1 and CDR2 from the germline V gene are MRHNA and SNTAGT. Trimming took 6 bases from V and 0 from J, leaving 15 bases between them. The CDR3 spans 16 residues. This CDR3 reads CASRPHHPGSGNTIYF. The CDR3 DNA reads TGTGCCAGCAGACCACACCACCCAGGCTCTGGAAACACCATATATTTT.

The rearrangement joins TRBV10-2 to TRBJ2-7; D not certain. With 7 bases removed from V and 0 bases from J, the gap between germline ends came to 16 bases. The CDR3 extends over 15 amino acids. CDR1 is WSHSY, CDR2 SAAADI, per germline. The CDR3 sequence: CASTPRISYSYEQYF. CDR3 nucleotide sequence: TGCGCCAGCACCCCAAGGATAAGTTACTCCTACGAGCAGTACTTC.

Ten or more counts support this clonotype. The chain couples TRBV10-3 to TRBJ2-7, with 7 bases lining up with TRBD1. Germline assignment: CDR1 ENHRY and CDR2 SYGVKD. The CDR3 contains 14 residues. The trim removed 8 bases at V and 1 base at J, leaving 8 bases unmatched. CDR3 amino acids: CAIGNRDSSYEQYF. The CDR3 DNA follows: TGTGCCATCGGAAACCGGGACAGTTCCTACGAGCAGTACTTC.

Concerning this clonotype itself: This likely comes from a read error, as the CDR3 has no conserved phenylalanine or tryptophan at its end. The chain joins TRBV5-6 to TRBJ1-6, with no clear D. The germline V gene has CDR1 SGHDT and CDR2 YYEEEE. This CDR3 has 15 amino acids. V was cut by 4 bases and J by 5 bases, with 13 bases left in between. The chain's CDR3 is CASSLGMEDNSPLHY. DNA for the CDR3: TGTGCCAGCAGCCTCGGTATGGAGGATAATTCACCCCTCCACTAT.

Notes on this clonotype: This sequence may be a read error, since a much larger clone differs from it by one base. The J gene is TRBJ2-3, the V gene TRBV5-1, with D possibly being TRBD1 (7 bases). CDR1 is SGHRS and CDR2 is YFSETQ in the germline V gene. The CDR3 has 15 residues. CDR3 nucleotide sequence: TGCGCCAGCAGCACCGCATGGGGCGGGACAGATGCGCAGTATTTT. This sequence encodes CASSTAWGGTDAQYF.

The chain combines TRBV24-1 with TRBJ1-2, with 8 nucleotides matching TRBD1. The CDR3 runs 13 residues. Germline assignment: CDR1 KGHDR and CDR2 SFDVKD. With 4 bases clipped from V and 6 bases from J, the junction kept 3 bases outside the gene matches. In nucleotides, the CDR3 is TGTGCCACCAGTGACAGGACAGGGAATGGCTACACCTTC. Amino acids: CATSDRTGNGYTF.

J is TRBJ1-1 and V is TRBV19, with TRBD1 matching 10 bases. V lost 5 bases to trimming and J lost 11 bases; unmatched junction nucleotides: 8. In germline, CDR1 is LNHDA, CDR2 SQIVND (reference sequence). The CDR3 runs 13 residues. CDR3 nucleotide sequence: TGTGCCAGTAGTCTTCGGGACAGGGGATTCGCTTTCTTT. Amino acid sequence: CASSLRDRGFAFF.

This clonotype was counted a few times. The chain recombines TRBV5-6 with TRBJ2-7; no firm D call. The CDR3 is 11 amino acids. The germline gives CDR1 SGHDT, CDR2 YYEEEE. V gave up 2 bases and J gave up 5 bases, with 5 bases separating them. CDR3 amino acids: CASSFENEQYF. The CDR3 coding sequence is TGTGCCAGCAGCTTCGAAAACGAGCAGTACTTC.

This clonotype turned up a few times. A read error may be the cause here, since a much bigger clone is one base away. The rearrangement links TRBV5-1 to TRBJ2-1; 8 bases map to TRBD2. Germline V gene sequence: CDR1 SGHRS, CDR2 YFSETQ. CDR3 length: 12 amino acids. The CDR3 region is CASSPLAGRLPF. The CDR3 bases are TGCGCCAGCAGCCCTTTAGCGGGGAGGCTTCCCTTC. Looking up the rest from reference TRBV5-1 and TRBJ2-1 gives the full variable domain: KAGVTQTPRYLIKTRGQQVTLSCSPISGHRSVSWYQQTPGQGLQFLFEYFSETQRNKGNFPGRFSGRQFSNSRSEMNVSTLELGDSALYLCASSPLAGRLPFGPGTRLTVL.

This clonotype has at least ten counts. The chain employs TRBV20-1 and TRBJ2-3; 8 bases are shared with TRBD2. CDR1 and CDR2 (germline): DFQATT, SNEGSKA (reference sequence). This CDR3 contains 13 residues. CDR3 DNA: TGCAGCCTGGGGACTAGGGGGGTAGATACGCAGTATTTT. Its translation is CSLGTRGVDTQYF.

This clonotype was picked up many times. V is TRBV4-1 and J is TRBJ2-7; tentatively, D is TRBD2 (5 bases). The CDR3 consists of 17 residues. The V end lost 0 bases, the J end lost 4 bases, and 19 bases lay between the germline ends. The germline V gene encodes CDR1 MGHRA and CDR2 YSYEKL. This CDR3 is CASSQDEAVGGPYEQYF. The CDR3 coding sequence is TGCGCCAGCAGCCAAGACGAAGCGGTAGGAGGCCCATACGAGCAGTACTTC.